This entry lists 28 T cell receptor beta chains sequenced from one sample in a study of persistence of HIV-infected CD4 T cells. The antigens these receptors bind are not known. This was the immunoSEQ version 4 assay in survey mode. This table comes from immunoSEQ multiplex PCR, and its TCRdb copy is limited to in-frame clones, with some not included. The sample includes 30,000 to 45,000 clones, 70% to 90% of them seen just once. Overlapping HIV-1 Gag 15-mer peptides at 0.8 to 1 ug per peptide per mL were used. CD40L-negative CD69-negative CD45RO-high memory CD4+ T cells were sorted as populations depleted of antigen-responding cells. The sample was cultured CD4+ T cells from PBMCs, taken from a patient who received antiretroviral therapy. The receptors come from an adult with HIV. The donor label of this sample is uncertain.

The rearrangement joins TRBV6-5 to TRBJ1-1; TRBD1 aligns across 8 bases. The germline V gene has CDR1 MNHEY and CDR2 SVGAGI. J lost 10 bases, V lost 5 bases, and 12 bases had no gene match. This CDR3 contains 14 residues. Here the CDR3 DNA reads TGTGCCAGCAGTCCGTTAACAGGGGGTTCGATAGCTTTCTTT. Translated: CASSPLTGGSIAFF.

V is TRBV6-5 and J is TRBJ2-3; D is possibly TRBD2 (5 bases). This CDR3 is 13 amino acids long. Germline lookup yields CDR1 MNHEY and CDR2 SVGAGI. The CDR3, as DNA: TGTGCGGAGGCGATGACATCCACAGATACGCAGTATTTT. Its protein product is CAEAMTSTDTQYF.

V gene TRBV28 combines with J gene TRBJ1-1; the match to TRBD1 covers 9 bases. CDR3 size: 16 residues. Germline V gene lookup returns CDR1 MDHEN and CDR2 SYDVKM. V was clipped by 5 bases and J by 2 bases; unmatched bases: 9. The CDR3 DNA sequence: TGTGCCAGCAGTGGGGTGGGGACAGGGAAAAACACTGAAGCTTTCTTT. It translates to CASSGVGTGKNTEAFF. Together with reference TRBV28 and TRBJ1-1, the CDR3 gives the full variable domain: DVKVTQSSRYLVKRTGEKVFLECVQDMDHENMFWYRQDPGLGLRLIYFSYDVKMKEKGDIPEGYSVSREKKERFSLILESASTNQTSMYLCASSGVGTGKNTEAFFGQGTRLTVV.

The chain couples TRBV10-3 to TRBJ1-6, with D maybe TRBD1 (5 bases). CDR3 length: 14 amino acids. V was cut by 4 bases and J by 5 bases, with 9 bases left in between. Looked up from germline, CDR1 is ENHRY and CDR2 is SYGVKD. The CDR3 spells CAISGQINNSPLHF. The CDR3 bases are TGTGCCATCAGTGGACAGATCAATAATTCACCCCTCCACTTT.

J is TRBJ1-2 and V is TRBV4-2, with 7 bases that match TRBD1. Per the germline V gene, CDR1 is LGHNA and CDR2 is YNFKEQ. This CDR3 comprises 16 residues. Trimming cost V 3 bases and J 8 bases; bases outside gene matches: 15. Here the CDR3 DNA reads TGTGCCAGCAGCCAGGGACCCAAAGACAGGGACTGGGGCTACACCTTC. As protein: CASSQGPKDRDWGYTF.

This chain joins TRBV5-4 and TRBJ2-5; maybe TRBD2 (7 bases). CDR3 length: 15 residues. Germline-derived CDR1 and CDR2 are SGHNT and YYREEE (reference sequence). V was cut by 0 bases and J by 5 bases, with 14 bases left in between. CDR3 sequence (DNA): TGTGCCAGCAGCTTGGATGGGGGGGGCTGGGAGACCCAGTACTTC. This encodes CASSLDGGGWETQYF.

This chain joins TRBV7-8 and TRBJ2-1; 7 positions agree with TRBD1. The germline V gene encodes CDR1 SGHVS and CDR2 FQNEAQ. The J segment lost 4 bases and the V segment lost 5 bases, leaving 5 bases of the junction unmatched. The CDR3 is 14 residues long. CDR3 sequence reads: CASSTGQNYNEQFF. As DNA, the CDR3 is TGTGCCAGCAGCACGGGACAGAATTACAATGAGCAGTTCTTC.

V usage is TRBV9 and J usage is TRBJ1-6, with 8 bases identical to TRBD1. CDR3 length equals 15 residues. Germline V gene lookup returns CDR1 SGDLS and CDR2 YYNGEE. With 6 bases clipped from V and 6 bases from J, the junction kept 8 bases outside the gene matches. CDR3 coding DNA: TGTGCCAGCAACTCACAGGGGGGTTCTAATTCACCCCTCCACTTT. Encoded protein: CASNSQGGSNSPLHF.

The J gene is TRBJ1-1, the V gene TRBV7-9, with a weak D call TRBD1 (5 bases). V lost 1 base and J 0 bases, leaving 21 bases between the germline ends. Germline V gene data show CDR1 as SEHNR and CDR2 as FQNEAQ (reference sequence). The CDR3 loop spans 19 amino acids. The CDR3 sequence is CASSLELLIAGALNTEAFF. In DNA form, the CDR3 reads TGTGCCAGCAGCTTAGAACTTTTGATTGCCGGGGCTCTGAACACTGAAGCTTTCTTT.

The chain joins TRBV7-9 to TRBJ2-2; D is perhaps TRBD2 (6 bases). The CDR3 loop spans 14 amino acids. The germline V and J ends were trimmed by 5 bases and 6 bases, with 13 bases remaining between them. Germline CDR1 and CDR2: SEHNR and FQNEAQ (reference sequence). DNA for the CDR3: TGTGCCAGCAGCCATTCGTTAGCGGCCGGGGAGCTGTTTTTT. Amino acids: CASSHSLAAGELFF.

CDR3 nucleotide sequence: TGCGCCAGCAGCGTCACTAGCGGGGGGGCTGTAGATGAGCAGTTCTTC. This translates into CASSVTSGGAVDEQFF. The J gene is TRBJ2-1, the V gene TRBV5-1; 13 bases are a match to TRBD2. The CDR3 runs 16 residues. The trim removed 4 bases at V and 8 bases at J, leaving 9 bases unmatched. The germline gives CDR1 SGHRS, CDR2 YFSETQ.

The chain carries TRBV9 and TRBJ1-2; 8 nucleotides align to TRBD1. The CDR3 has 15 residues. The germline gives CDR1 SGDLS, CDR2 YYNGEE. With 0 bases clipped from V and 3 bases from J, the junction kept 4 bases outside the gene matches. In DNA form, the CDR3 reads TGTGCCAGCAGCGTAGCAGGGGGCTTCGACTATGGCTACACCTTC. Its translation: CASSVAGGFDYGYTF. Variable domain in full (rest from reference TRBV9 and TRBJ1-2): DSGVTQTPKHLITATGQRVTLRCSPRSGDLSVYWYQQSLDQGLQFLIQYYNGEERAKGNILERFSAQQFPDLHSELNLSSLELGDSALYFCASSVAGGFDYGYTFGSGTRLTVV.

The chain is built from TRBV10-3 and TRBJ1-1, with 7 bases that match TRBD1. Germline V gene lookup returns CDR1 ENHRY and CDR2 SYGVKD. The J segment lost 10 bases and the V segment lost 1 base, leaving 3 bases of the junction unmatched. CDR3 length equals 12 residues. The CDR3 DNA reads as TGTGCCATCAGTGAGTTGAGGGGGCGAGCTTTCTTT. Protein: CAISELRGRAFF.

The rearrangement links TRBV6-1 to TRBJ2-2, with unresolved D. CDR1 is MNHNS and CDR2 is SASEGT in the germline V gene. Trimming took off 3 bases at V and 6 bases at J, with 11 bases between the two ends. The CDR3 consists of 14 residues. The CDR3 protein is CASSEGFSAGELFF. The CDR3 DNA follows: TGTGCCAGCAGTGAGGGCTTCTCGGCCGGGGAGCTGTTTTTT.

The chain couples TRBV7-9 to TRBJ2-7, with TRBD1 matching over 7 bases. Losses at the gene ends were 2 bases for V and 3 bases for J; bases not matched to a gene: 4. Germline CDR1 is SEHNR and CDR2 is FQNEAQ (reference sequence). This CDR3 has 14 residues. CDR3 amino acids: CASSLTDRDYEQYF. The DNA of the CDR3 is TGTGCCAGCAGCTTAACCGACAGGGACTACGAGCAGTACTTC. The entire variable domain, with the rest obtained from reference TRBV7-9 and TRBJ2-7, is as follows: DTGVSQNPRHKITKRGQNVTFRCDPISEHNRLYWYRQTLGQGPEFLTYFQNEAQLEKSRLLSDRFSAERPKGSFSTLEIQRTEQGDSAMYLCASSLTDRDYEQYFGPGTRLTVT.

This sequence joins TRBV27 and TRBJ1-5; TRBD1 matches 7 bases. After removal of 5 bases from V and 1 base from J, the junction contained 8 bases not matched to a gene. The CDR3 runs to 16 residues. CDR1 MNHEY and CDR2 SMNVEV come from the germline V gene (reference sequence). The CDR3 is CASSPQTGRSNQPQHF. CDR3 DNA: TGTGCCAGCAGTCCGCAGACAGGGAGGAGCAATCAGCCCCAGCATTTT.

The rearrangement links TRBV5-1 to TRBJ2-2; 8 nucleotides align to TRBD1. In germline, CDR1 is SGHRS, CDR2 YFSETQ. J gave up 3 bases and V 4 bases, and 5 bases lay outside the gene matches. This CDR3 comprises 15 residues. CDR3 sequence: CASSTGQEYTGELFF. The CDR3 nucleotides read TGCGCCAGCAGCACGGGACAGGAGTACACCGGGGAGCTGTTTTTT. The variable domain in full, with the rest retrieved from reference TRBV5-1 and TRBJ2-2, is KAGVTQTPRYLIKTRGQQVTLSCSPISGHRSVSWYQQTPGQGLQFLFEYFSETQRNKGNFPGRFSGRQFSNSRSEMNVSTLELGDSALYLCASSTGQEYTGELFFGEGSRLTVL.

The V and J genes are TRBV5-4 and TRBJ2-7, with D tentatively TRBD2 (5 bases). CDR1 SGHNT and CDR2 YYREEE come from the germline V gene (reference sequence). V lost 0 bases, J lost 3 bases, and 7 bases lay in between. The CDR3 extends over 13 amino acids. The CDR3 spells CASSLGAGYEQYF. CDR3 bases: TGTGCCAGCAGCTTGGGGGCGGGCTACGAGCAGTACTTC.

The V call is TRBV5-1, the J call TRBJ1-4; D may be TRBD1 (5 bases). The CDR3 covers 15 residues. The germline CDR1 and CDR2 sequences are SGHRS and YFSETQ. V was shortened by 4 bases and J by 8 bases, with 18 bases between the two germline ends. The CDR3 here is CASSLDGTTGEKLFF. The CDR3, as DNA: TGCGCCAGCAGCCTCGATGGGACCACGGGGGAAAAACTGTTTTTT.

CDR3 DNA sequence: TGTGCCAGTAGTACCCGGACAGGGCGCAATCAGCCCCAGCATTTT. Protein sequence: CASSTRTGRNQPQHF. J is TRBJ1-5 and V is TRBV19; 8 nucleotides align to TRBD1. The CDR3 extends over 15 amino acids. Unmatched junction bases numbered 4, after V lost 4 bases and J lost 2 bases. Germline assignment: CDR1 LNHDA and CDR2 SQIVND (reference sequence). Drawing the rest from reference TRBV19 and TRBJ1-5, the complete variable domain is DGGITQSPKYLFRKEGQNVTLSCEQNLNHDAMYWYRQDPGQGLRLIYYSQIVNDFQKGDIAEGYSVSREKKESFPLTVTSAQKNPTAFYLCASSTRTGRNQPQHFGDGTRLSIL.

This clone has just one count. This chain joins TRBV29-1 and TRBJ1-1; 8 bases agree with TRBD1. CDR1 is SQVTM and CDR2 is ANQGSEA in the germline V gene. The J segment lost 0 bases and the V segment lost 8 bases, leaving 5 bases of the junction unmatched. The CDR3 totals 13 residues. CDR3 DNA sequence: TGCAGCCTGACGACAGGGGTGAACACTGAAGCTTTCTTT. This codes for CSLTTGVNTEAFF. Full variable domain (rest looked up from reference TRBV29-1 and TRBJ1-1): SAVISQKPSRDICQRGTSLTIQCQVDSQVTMMFWYRQQPGQSLTLIATANQGSEATYESGFVIDKFPISRPNLTFSTLTVSNMSPEDSSIYLCSLTTGVNTEAFFGQGTRLTVV.

The gene calls are TRBV2 and TRBJ1-5; 10 bases match TRBD1. The ends lost 6 bases at V and 0 bases at J; junction bases unmatched: 5. CDR3 length equals 16 residues. Per the germline V gene, CDR1 is SNHLY and CDR2 is FYNNEI. The CDR3 coding sequence is TGTGCCAGCAGATCCCGGACAGGGGGTAGCAATCAGCCCCAGCATTTT. Encoded protein: CASRSRTGGSNQPQHF.

The V call is TRBV5-6, the J call TRBJ1-1; no clear D. The V end lost 3 bases, the J end lost 5 bases, and 17 bases lay between the germline ends. The CDR3 is 15 amino acids. The germline V gene encodes CDR1 SGHDT and CDR2 YYEEEE. The CDR3 here is CASSSRGGGKTEAFF. The CDR3 DNA reads TGTGCCAGCAGCTCCCGGGGTGGAGGAAAGACTGAAGCTTTCTTT.

The rearrangement links TRBV6-5 to TRBJ2-1; D unclear. Germline CDR1 reads MNHEY; CDR2 reads SVGAGI. This CDR3 is 11 amino acids long. Trimming stripped 6 bases from V and 14 bases from J, with 14 bases between. CDR3 amino acids: CASSNLGWKFF. CDR3 bases: TGTGCCAGCAGCAACTTGGGGTGGAAGTTCTTC.

This rearrangement joins TRBV9 to TRBJ2-5, with D hard to call. Trimming removed 2 bases from V and 3 bases from J, with 11 bases in between. CDR1 and CDR2 (germline): SGDLS, YYNGEE. CDR3 length: 14 residues. The CDR3 DNA reads as TGTGCCAGCAGCGTGACCGAGACCGAAGAGACCCAGTACTTC. It translates to CASSVTETEETQYF.

The gene calls are TRBV5-3 and TRBJ2-7; D perhaps matches TRBD1 (6 bases). TRBV5-3 is annotated as an ORF whose role is uncertain. Trimming left V 0 bases short and J 5 bases short, with 9 bases between. There are 13 residues in the CDR3. The CDR3 loop reads CARSLVRGDEQYF. The CDR3 nucleotides read TGTGCCAGAAGCTTGGTCAGGGGAGACGAGCAGTACTTC.

The chain couples TRBV9 to TRBJ1-1; TRBD1 aligns across 11 bases. The CDR3 extends over 17 amino acids. J lost 7 bases, V lost 0 bases, and 11 bases had no gene match. Germline values: CDR1 SGDLS, CDR2 YYNGEE. This CDR3 reads CASSVAWTGGGRGEAFF. CDR3 sequence (DNA): TGTGCCAGCAGCGTAGCTTGGACAGGGGGCGGGCGGGGTGAAGCTTTCTTT. The variable domain in full, with the rest retrieved from reference TRBV9 and TRBJ1-1, is DSGVTQTPKHLITATGQRVTLRCSPRSGDLSVYWYQQSLDQGLQFLIQYYNGEERAKGNILERFSAQQFPDLHSELNLSSLELGDSALYFCASSVAWTGGGRGEAFFGQGTRLTVV.

This clone was observed a handful of times. V and J are TRBV7-2 and TRBJ2-6; 8 bases line up with TRBD1. Germline V gene data show CDR1 as SGHTA and CDR2 as FQGNSA. V was pared by 5 bases and J by 0 bases, with 6 bases of the junction left unmatched. The length of the CDR3 is 17 residues. CDR3: CASSPRDRLSGANVLTF. CDR3 nucleotide sequence: TGTGCCAGCAGCCCCCGGGACAGGCTCTCTGGGGCCAACGTCCTGACTTTC.